These T cell receptor beta chains were read from a single sample in a study of T-cell reconstitution after alpha-beta-depleted transplantation in children. Each CDR3 protein is one row after TCRdb ran MiXCR on the PCR reads. The sample yields approximately 590,000 distinct CDR3 sequences, 10% to 13% seen once. This material consisted of PBMCs from the stem cell graft donor, taken from the stem cell graft. The receptors here all came from a human donor who donated a stem cell graft to a child with acute myeloid leukemia. Each CDR3 is given with its conserved first and last residue.

TRBJ2-7,TRBV5-1,CASSSQGSGNYEQYF
TRBJ1-4,TRBV29-1,CSVEDGILGKLFF
TRBJ1-4,TRBV20-1,CSARSGSTNEKLFF
TRBJ2-7,TRBV6-6,CASSQQAYEQYF
TRBJ2-3,TRBV2,CASGLEATDTQYF
TRBJ2-3,TRBV12-3/TRBV12-4,CASSFRRADTQYF
TRBJ2-7,TRBV6-2/TRBV6-3,CASSYSGQQSYEQYF
TRBJ2-7,TRBV6-2/TRBV6-3,CASSSLIGERYF
TRBJ2-5,TRBV11-1,CASSLYSPGLAEETQYF
TRBJ1-3,TRBV29-1,CSVMTDSGNTIYF
TRBJ1-1,TRBV6-5,CATTGIGTEAFF
TRBJ2-1,TRBV11-1,CASSLARGTSGRSLYNEQFF
TRBJ2-4,TRBV18,CASSFRQDSGNIQYF
TRBJ2-7,TRBV6-2/TRBV6-3,CASSSIGLAGFRTYEQYF
TRBJ1-1,TRBV5-1,CASSRTGTLLNTEAFF
TRBJ2-3,TRBV28,CASSLRGSTQYF
TRBJ2-1,TRBV18,CASSRQKNSYNEQFF
TRBJ1-5,TRBV19,CASSPGTGGGGQPQHF
TRBJ2-1,TRBV11-1,CASSLGAGGPPPSYNEQFF
TRBJ2-5,TRBV5-1,CASSPQGRETQYF
TRBJ1-3,TRBV6-5,CASSYSPASSGNTIYF
TRBJ1-3,TRBV6-1,CASRQGVGGNTIYF
TRBJ1-1,TRBV12-3/TRBV12-4,CASSPSSGGNTEAFF
TRBJ2-5,TRBV7-3,CASSRTSGRAGETQYF
TRBJ1-1,TRBV3-1,CASSQEGKGEAEAFF
TRBJ2-5,TRBV30,CAWKDRGRETQYF
TRBJ2-1,TRBV20-1,CSARPASGSKNEQFF
TRBJ2-7,TRBV7-8,CASSPTSYYEQYF
TRBJ2-3,TRBV5-5,CASSLGSSLTDTQYF
TRBJ2-2,TRBV10-3,CAISGLGELFF
TRBJ1-4,TRBV29-1,CSSRINEKLFF
TRBJ2-6,TRBV2,CAIEAETGANVLTF
TRBJ2-1,TRBV12-3/TRBV12-4,CASSRLAGKGNEQFF
TRBJ2-1,TRBV7-2,CASSPQRLTFEQFF
TRBJ2-7,TRBV7-9,CASSPRGELRAEQYF
TRBJ2-5,TRBV5-4,CASSSPPQGPGGTQYF
TRBJ1-1,TRBV20-1,CSARDLSTGNTEAFF
TRBJ2-3,TRBV11-2,CASSFRVRWIDTQYF
TRBJ2-3,TRBV29-1,CSVGRDRGFTDTQYF
TRBJ1-2,TRBV12-3/TRBV12-4,CASSRTGKRGYTF
TRBJ2-5,TRBV28,CATTSGIVETQYF
TRBJ2-5,TRBV29-1,CSVVERAQYF
TRBJ2-1,TRBV6-2/TRBV6-3,CASRVTSARNEQFF
TRBJ2-3,TRBV20-1,CSGGWRDTQYF
TRBJ2-1,TRBV11-2,CASSNKPGQVDNEQFF